Reported below is one TCR beta chain. No antigen is known for it. The entry originates in a study of T cells expressing NK-cell markers. The study, taken as a whole, reports: For a handful of donors, these clonotypes were likewise the leading ones in the CD3+CD56-NKG2C+ fraction.

CDR1 is MNHNS, CDR2 SASEGT, per germline. The CDR3 runs 15 residues. TCRdb reanalyzed the 5' RACE reads, giving one entry per CDR3 protein sequence and no DNA. This sample's table reports 350,000 to 450,000 distinct CDR3 sequences. The rearrangement links TRBV6-1 to TRBJ2-3; TCRdb calls TRBD2, which cannot be checked without DNA. This receptor was identified in a man aged 18-69 years in good health. Material: blood T cells: a sorted CD56 or NKG2C T cell subset, CD4+ or CD8+ T cells, or bulk PBMC T cells (not recorded which). This CDR3 is CASSDLTSPPDTQYF.